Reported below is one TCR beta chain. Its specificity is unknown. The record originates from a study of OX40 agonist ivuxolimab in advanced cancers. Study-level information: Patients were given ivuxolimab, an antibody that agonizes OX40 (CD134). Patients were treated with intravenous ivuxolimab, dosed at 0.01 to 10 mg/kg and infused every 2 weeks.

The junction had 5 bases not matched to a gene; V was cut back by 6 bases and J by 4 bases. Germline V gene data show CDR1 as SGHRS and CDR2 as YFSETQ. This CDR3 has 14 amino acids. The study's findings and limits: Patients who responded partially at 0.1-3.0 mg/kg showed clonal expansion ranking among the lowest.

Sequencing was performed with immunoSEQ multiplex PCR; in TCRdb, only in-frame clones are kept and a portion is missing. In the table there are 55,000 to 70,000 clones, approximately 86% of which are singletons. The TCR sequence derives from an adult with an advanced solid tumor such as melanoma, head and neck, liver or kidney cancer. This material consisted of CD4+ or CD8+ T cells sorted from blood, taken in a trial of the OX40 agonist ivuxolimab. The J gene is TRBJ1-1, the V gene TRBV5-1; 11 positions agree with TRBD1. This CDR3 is CASTRTGGGTEAFF. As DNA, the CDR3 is TGCGCCAGCACCAGGACAGGGGGCGGCACTGAAGCTTTCTTT. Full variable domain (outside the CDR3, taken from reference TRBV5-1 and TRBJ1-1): KAGVTQTPRYLIKTRGQQVTLSCSPISGHRSVSWYQQTPGQGLQFLFEYFSETQRNKGNFPGRFSGRQFSNSRSEMNVSTLELGDSALYLCASTRTGGGTEAFFGQGTRLTVV.